Each of the 8 T cell receptor beta chains below was sequenced from the same sample in a study of cytomegalovirus exposure and HLA in healthy donors. PCR employed 60 Vbeta and 13 Jbeta primers. TCRdb's copy holds only in-frame clones and misses some; the assay was immunoSEQ multiplex PCR. The sample records 200,000 to 250,000 clones, 70% to 80% being singletons. Sequenced material: PBMCs. These receptors came from a woman between 55 and 75 years old in good health and CMV-seropositive.

The V gene is TRBV7-3, the J gene TRBJ1-1; TRBD1 might be the D (5 bases). Trimming pared 7 bases from V and 0 bases from J, leaving 15 bases between. The CDR3 has 15 amino acids. Germline CDR1 SGHTA, CDR2 FQGTGA. The CDR3 DNA is TGTGCCAGCACCCTAGACAGAGTAATGAACACTGAAGCTTTCTTT. This translates into CASTLDRVMNTEAFF.

V is TRBV7-9 and J is TRBJ2-2; TRBD2 is a possible D gene (6 bases). V lost 5 bases to trimming and J lost 4 bases, with 14 bases between them. Germline V gives CDR1 SEHNR, CDR2 FQNEAQ (reference sequence). The CDR3 is made up of 15 amino acids. The DNA of the CDR3 is TGTGCCAGCAGCAAGCCGGGACTTTTCACCGGGGAGCTGTTTTTT. It encodes CASSKPGLFTGELFF. Drawing the rest from reference TRBV7-9 and TRBJ2-2, the complete variable domain is DTGVSQNPRHKITKRGQNVTFRCDPISEHNRLYWYRQTLGQGPEFLTYFQNEAQLEKSRLLSDRFSAERPKGSFSTLEIQRTEQGDSAMYLCASSKPGLFTGELFFGEGSRLTVL.

The rearrangement links TRBV5-1 to TRBJ2-1; D is possibly TRBD2 (5 bases). This CDR3 has 17 residues. The V end was cut by 0 bases, the J end by 0 bases, with 13 bases between. CDR1 and CDR2 (germline): SGHRS, YFSETQ. The CDR3: CASSLGGATSSYNEQFF. As DNA, the CDR3 is TGCGCCAGCAGCTTGGGGGGAGCGACGAGCTCCTACAATGAGCAGTTCTTC.

The chain is built from TRBV10-3 and TRBJ2-1; 8 bases line up with TRBD2. The V gene's germline CDR1 is ENHRY and CDR2 SYGVKD. This CDR3 comprises 15 residues. The J segment lost 4 bases and the V segment lost 4 bases, leaving 6 bases of the junction unmatched. This chain's CDR3 is CAISGAGGIYNEQFF. In DNA, the CDR3 is TGTGCCATCAGTGGGGCGGGGGGAATTTACAATGAGCAGTTCTTC.

The J gene is TRBJ2-1, the V gene TRBV27, with D perhaps TRBD2 (5 bases). Looked up from germline, CDR1 is MNHEY and CDR2 is SMNVEV (reference sequence). The CDR3 totals 14 residues. V lost 1 base and J lost 8, with 12 bases in between. This CDR3 reads CASSLYRENHEQFF. The CDR3 nucleotides read TGTGCCAGCAGTTTATATCGGGAAAACCATGAGCAGTTCTTC.

The chain has TRBV10-2 and TRBJ2-1, with a tentative D call TRBD1 (6 bases). V was cut by 5 bases and J by 8 bases, with 7 bases left in between. This CDR3 contains 11 residues. The germline gives CDR1 WSHSY, CDR2 SAAADI. Here the CDR3 DNA reads TGCGCCAGCAGTAACAGGGATGAGCAGTTCTTC. Protein product: CASSNRDEQFF.

This chain connects TRBV29-1 to TRBJ2-3; 8 nucleotides match TRBD2. This CDR3 has 14 amino acids. CDR1 SQVTM and CDR2 ANQGSEA come from the germline V gene. J gave up 0 bases and V 1 base, and 0 bases lay outside the gene matches. CDR3 bases: TGCAGCGTTGAAGGCGGGGGGAGCACAGATACGCAGTATTTT. Translation: CSVEGGGSTDTQYF.

The V and J genes are TRBV2 and TRBJ1-5, with 8 bases that match TRBD1. The CDR3 consists of 14 residues. Germline CDR1 is SNHLY and CDR2 is FYNNEI. The ends lost 4 bases at V and 6 bases at J; junction bases unmatched: 5. CDR3 in DNA: TGTGCCAGCAGTGCAGGGGGCGTGGGTCAGCCCCAGCATTTT. It yields the protein CASSAGGVGQPQHF.